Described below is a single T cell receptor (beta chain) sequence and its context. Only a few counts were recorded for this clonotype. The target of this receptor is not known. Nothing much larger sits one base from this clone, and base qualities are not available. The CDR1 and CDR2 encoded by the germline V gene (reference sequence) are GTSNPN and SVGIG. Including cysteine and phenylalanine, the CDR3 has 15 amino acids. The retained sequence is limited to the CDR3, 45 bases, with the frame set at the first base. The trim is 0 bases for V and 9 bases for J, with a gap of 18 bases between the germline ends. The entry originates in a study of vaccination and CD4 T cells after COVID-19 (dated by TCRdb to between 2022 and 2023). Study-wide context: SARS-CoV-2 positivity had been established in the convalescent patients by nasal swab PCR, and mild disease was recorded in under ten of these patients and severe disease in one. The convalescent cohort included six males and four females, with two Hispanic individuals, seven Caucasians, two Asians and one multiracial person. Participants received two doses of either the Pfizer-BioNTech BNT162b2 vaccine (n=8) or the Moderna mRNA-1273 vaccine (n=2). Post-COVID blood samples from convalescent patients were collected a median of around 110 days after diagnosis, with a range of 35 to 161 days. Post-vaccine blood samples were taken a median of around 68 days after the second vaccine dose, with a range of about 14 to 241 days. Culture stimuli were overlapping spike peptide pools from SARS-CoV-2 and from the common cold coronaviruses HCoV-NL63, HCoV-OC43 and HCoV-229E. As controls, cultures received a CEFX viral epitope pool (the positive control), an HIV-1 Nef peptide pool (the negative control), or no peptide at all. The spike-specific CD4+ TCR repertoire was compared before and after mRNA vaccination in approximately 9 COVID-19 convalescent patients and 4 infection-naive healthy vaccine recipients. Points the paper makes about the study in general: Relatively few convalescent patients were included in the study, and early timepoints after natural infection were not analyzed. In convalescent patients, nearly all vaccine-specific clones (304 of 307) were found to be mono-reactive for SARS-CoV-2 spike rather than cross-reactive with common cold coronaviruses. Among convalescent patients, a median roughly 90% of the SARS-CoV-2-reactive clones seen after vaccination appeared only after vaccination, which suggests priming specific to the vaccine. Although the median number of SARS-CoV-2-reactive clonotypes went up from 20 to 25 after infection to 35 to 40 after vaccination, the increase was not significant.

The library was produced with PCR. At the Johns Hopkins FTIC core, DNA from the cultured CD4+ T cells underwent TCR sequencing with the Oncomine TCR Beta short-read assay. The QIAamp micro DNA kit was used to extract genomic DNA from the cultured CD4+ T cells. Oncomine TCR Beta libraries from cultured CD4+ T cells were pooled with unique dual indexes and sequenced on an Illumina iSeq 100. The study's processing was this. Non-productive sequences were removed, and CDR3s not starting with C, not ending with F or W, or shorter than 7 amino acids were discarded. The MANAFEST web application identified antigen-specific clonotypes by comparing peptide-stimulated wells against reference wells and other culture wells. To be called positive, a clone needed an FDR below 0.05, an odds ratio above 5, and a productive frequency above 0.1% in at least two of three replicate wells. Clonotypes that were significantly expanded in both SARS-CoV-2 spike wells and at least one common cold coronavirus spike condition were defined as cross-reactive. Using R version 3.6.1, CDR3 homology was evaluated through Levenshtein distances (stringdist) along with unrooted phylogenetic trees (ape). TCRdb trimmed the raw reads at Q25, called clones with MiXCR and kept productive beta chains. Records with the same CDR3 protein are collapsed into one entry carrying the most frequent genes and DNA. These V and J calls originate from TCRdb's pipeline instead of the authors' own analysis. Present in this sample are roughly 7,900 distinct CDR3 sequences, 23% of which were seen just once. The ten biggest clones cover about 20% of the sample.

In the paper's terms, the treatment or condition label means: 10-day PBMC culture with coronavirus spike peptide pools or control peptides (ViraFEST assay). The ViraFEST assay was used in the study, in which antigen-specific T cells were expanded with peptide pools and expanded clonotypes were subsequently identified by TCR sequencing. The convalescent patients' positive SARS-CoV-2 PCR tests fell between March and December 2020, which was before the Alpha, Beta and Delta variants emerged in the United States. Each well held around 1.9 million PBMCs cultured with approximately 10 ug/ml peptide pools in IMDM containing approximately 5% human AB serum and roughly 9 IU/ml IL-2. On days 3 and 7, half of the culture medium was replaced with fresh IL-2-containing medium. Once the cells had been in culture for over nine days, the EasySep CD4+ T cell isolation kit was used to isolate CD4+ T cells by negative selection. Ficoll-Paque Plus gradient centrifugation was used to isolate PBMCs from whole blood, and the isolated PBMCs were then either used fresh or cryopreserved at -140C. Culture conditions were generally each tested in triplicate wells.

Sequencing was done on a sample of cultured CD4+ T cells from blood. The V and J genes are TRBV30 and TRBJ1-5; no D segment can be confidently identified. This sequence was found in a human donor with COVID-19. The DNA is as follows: TGTGCCTGGAGTGTATCTGGGCAGGACGCATCGCCCCAGCATTTT. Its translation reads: CAWSVSGQDASPQHF. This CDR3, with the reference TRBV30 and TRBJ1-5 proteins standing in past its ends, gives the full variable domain SQTIHQWPATLVQPVGSPLSLECTVEGTSNPNLYWYRQAAGRGLQLLFYSVGIGQISSEVPQNLSASRPQDRQFILSSKKLLLSDSGFYLCAWSVSGQDASPQHFGDGTRLSIL.